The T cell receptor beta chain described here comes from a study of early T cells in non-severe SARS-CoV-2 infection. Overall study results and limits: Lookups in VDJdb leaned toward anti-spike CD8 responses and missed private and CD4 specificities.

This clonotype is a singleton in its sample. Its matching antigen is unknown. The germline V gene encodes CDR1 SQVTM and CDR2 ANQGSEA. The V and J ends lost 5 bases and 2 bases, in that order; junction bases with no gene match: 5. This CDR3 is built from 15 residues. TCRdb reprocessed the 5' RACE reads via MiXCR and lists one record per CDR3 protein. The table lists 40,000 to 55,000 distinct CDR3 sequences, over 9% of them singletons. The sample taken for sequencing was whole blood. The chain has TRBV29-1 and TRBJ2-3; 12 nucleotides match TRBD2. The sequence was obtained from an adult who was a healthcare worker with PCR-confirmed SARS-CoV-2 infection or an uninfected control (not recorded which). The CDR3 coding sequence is TGCAGCGTTCCCCTAGCGGGAGGGGTCACAGATACGCAGTATTTT. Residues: CSVPLAGGVTDTQYF.